This T cell receptor beta chain stems from a study of T-cell memory formation after mild COVID-19. The CDR3 has 11 residues. CDR1 and CDR2 from the germline V gene are DFQATT and SNEGSKA (reference sequence). Trimming stripped 6 bases from V and 9 bases from J, with 15 bases between. Study-wide results and caveats: Researchers report contracting CD4+ clones mostly in CM and EM, with CD8+ clones in EMRA.

A few counts support this clonotype. Its specificity is not known. TCRdb used MiXCR to reprocess the 5' RACE reads, holding one entry per CDR3 protein. There are 100,000 or so distinct CDR3 sequences in the sample; around 10% occur only once, and approximately 39% lies in the top ten. The chain is built from TRBV20-1 and TRBJ2-7, with D hard to call. The sequenced sample was PBMCs or a T cell subset sorted from them (not recorded which). The TCR comes from a man between 18 and 29 years old who had mild COVID-19 (a few samples of this study predate the infection). Cell type and time point are not known. CDR3 nucleotide sequence: TGCAGTGCCCTTTCAATTACTGGGCAGTACTTC. Amino acid sequence: CSALSITGQYF.